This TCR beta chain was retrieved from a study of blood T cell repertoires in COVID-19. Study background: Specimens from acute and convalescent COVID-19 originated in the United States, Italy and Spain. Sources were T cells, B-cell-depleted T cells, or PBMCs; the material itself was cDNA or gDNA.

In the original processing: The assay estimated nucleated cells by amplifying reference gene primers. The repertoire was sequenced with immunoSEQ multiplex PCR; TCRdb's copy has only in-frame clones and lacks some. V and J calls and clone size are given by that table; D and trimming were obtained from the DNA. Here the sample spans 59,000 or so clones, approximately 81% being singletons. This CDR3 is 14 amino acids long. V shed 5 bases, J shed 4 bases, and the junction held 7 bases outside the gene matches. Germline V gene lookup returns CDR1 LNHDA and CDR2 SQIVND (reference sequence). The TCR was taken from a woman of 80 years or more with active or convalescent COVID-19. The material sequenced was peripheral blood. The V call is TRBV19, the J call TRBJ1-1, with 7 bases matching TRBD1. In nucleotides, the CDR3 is TGTGCCAGTAGTTTAAGGGACAGCGTCACTGAAGCTTTCTTT. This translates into CASSLRDSVTEAFF.